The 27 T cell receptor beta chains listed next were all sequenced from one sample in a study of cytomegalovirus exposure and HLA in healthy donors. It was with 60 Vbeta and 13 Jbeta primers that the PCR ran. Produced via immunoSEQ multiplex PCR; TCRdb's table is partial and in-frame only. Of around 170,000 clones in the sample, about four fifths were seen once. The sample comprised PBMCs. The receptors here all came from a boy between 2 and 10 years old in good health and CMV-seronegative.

CDR3 in DNA: TGTGCCTGGAGTCCCTCGACAGGGAGTGGCTACACCTTC. It codes for CAWSPSTGSGYTF. J is TRBJ1-2 and V is TRBV30; TRBD1 matches 7 bases. The CDR3 contains 13 residues. V lost 2 bases and J lost 7; bases outside the gene matches: 7. The germline CDR1 and CDR2 sequences are GTSNPN and SVGIG (reference sequence).

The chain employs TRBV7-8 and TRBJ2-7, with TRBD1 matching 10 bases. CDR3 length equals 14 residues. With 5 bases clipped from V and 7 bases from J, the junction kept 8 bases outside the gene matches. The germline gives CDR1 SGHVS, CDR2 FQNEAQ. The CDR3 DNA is TGTGCCAGCAGCGCAGGGACAGGGGCTGGGGAGCAGTACTTC. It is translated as CASSAGTGAGEQYF.

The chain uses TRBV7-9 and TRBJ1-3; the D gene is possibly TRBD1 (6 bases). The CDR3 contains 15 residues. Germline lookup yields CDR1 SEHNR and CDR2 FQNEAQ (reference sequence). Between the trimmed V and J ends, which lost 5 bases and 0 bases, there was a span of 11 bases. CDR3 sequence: CASSLTGFSGNTIYF. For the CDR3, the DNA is TGTGCCAGCAGCCTCACAGGGTTCTCTGGAAACACCATATATTTT.

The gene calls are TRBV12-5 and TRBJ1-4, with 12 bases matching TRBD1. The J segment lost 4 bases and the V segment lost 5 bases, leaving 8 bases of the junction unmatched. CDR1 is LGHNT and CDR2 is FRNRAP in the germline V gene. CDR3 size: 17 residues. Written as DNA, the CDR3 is TGTGCTAGTGGTATAGGGGACAGGGGGCTAGGTAATGAAAAACTGTTTTTT. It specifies CASGIGDRGLGNEKLFF.

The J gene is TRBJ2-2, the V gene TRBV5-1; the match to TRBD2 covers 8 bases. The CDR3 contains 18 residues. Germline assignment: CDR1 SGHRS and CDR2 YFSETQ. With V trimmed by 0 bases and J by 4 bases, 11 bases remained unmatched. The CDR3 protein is CASSLDGRALLATGELFF. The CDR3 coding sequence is TGCGCCAGCAGCTTGGACGGGAGGGCCCTCCTGGCCACCGGGGAGCTGTTTTTT.

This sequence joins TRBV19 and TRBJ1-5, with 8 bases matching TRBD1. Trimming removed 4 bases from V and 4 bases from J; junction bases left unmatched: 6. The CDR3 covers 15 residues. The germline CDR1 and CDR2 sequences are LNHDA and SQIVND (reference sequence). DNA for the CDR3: TGTGCCAGTAGTACCCTTGGACAGGGTAATCAGCCCCAGCATTTT. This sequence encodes CASSTLGQGNQPQHF.

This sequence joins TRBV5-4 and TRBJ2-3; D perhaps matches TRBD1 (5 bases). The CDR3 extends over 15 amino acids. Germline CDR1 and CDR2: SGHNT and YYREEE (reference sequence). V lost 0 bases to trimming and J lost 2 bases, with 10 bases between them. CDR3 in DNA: TGTGCCAGCAGCTTGGAAGGGGCGTACACAGATACGCAGTATTTT. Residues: CASSLEGAYTDTQYF.

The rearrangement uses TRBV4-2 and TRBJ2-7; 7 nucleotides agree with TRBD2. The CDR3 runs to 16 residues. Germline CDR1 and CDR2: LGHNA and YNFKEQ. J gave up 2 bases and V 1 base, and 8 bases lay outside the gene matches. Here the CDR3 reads CASSQVSAGDPYEQYF. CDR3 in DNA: TGTGCCAGCAGCCAAGTTTCGGCGGGGGATCCCTACGAGCAGTACTTC.

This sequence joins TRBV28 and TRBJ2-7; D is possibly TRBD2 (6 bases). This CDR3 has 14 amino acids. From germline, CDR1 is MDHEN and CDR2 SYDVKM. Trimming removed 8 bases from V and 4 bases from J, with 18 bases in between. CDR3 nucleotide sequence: TGTGCCAGCGTTAATACCGGGGGAGTGTACGAGCAGTACTTC. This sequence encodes CASVNTGGVYEQYF. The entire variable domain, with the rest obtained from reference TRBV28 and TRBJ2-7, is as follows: DVKVTQSSRYLVKRTGEKVFLECVQDMDHENMFWYRQDPGLGLRLIYFSYDVKMKEKGDIPEGYSVSREKKERFSLILESASTNQTSMYLCASVNTGGVYEQYFGPGTRLTVT.

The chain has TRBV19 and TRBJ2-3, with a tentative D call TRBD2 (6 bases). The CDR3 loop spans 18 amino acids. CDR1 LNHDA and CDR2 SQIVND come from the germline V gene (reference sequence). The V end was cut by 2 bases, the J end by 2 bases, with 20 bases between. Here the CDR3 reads CASSITPLLLASTDTQYF. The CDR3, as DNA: TGTGCCAGTAGTATAACCCCCCTACTACTAGCTTCCACAGATACGCAGTATTTT.

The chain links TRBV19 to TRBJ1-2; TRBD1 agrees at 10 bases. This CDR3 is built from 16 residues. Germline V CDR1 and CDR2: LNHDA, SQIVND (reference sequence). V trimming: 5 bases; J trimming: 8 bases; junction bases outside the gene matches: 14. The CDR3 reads CASSPQPWGQGFGYTF. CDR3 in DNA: TGTGCCAGTAGTCCTCAACCCTGGGGACAGGGGTTCGGCTACACCTTC.

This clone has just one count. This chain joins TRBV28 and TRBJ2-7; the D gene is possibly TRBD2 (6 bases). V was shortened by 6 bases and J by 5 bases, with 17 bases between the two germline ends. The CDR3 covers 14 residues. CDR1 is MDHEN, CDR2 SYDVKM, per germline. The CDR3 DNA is TGTGCCAGCAGAAGGGACTGGGTGAAAAACGAGCAGTACTTC. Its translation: CASRRDWVKNEQYF.

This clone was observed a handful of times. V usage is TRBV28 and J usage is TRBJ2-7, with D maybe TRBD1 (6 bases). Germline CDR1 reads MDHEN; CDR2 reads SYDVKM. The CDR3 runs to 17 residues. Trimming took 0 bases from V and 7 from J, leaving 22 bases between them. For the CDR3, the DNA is TGTGCCAGCAGTTTATGGGAAGTCCGACAGGTCTTGGCGGAGCAGTACTTC. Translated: CASSLWEVRQVLAEQYF.

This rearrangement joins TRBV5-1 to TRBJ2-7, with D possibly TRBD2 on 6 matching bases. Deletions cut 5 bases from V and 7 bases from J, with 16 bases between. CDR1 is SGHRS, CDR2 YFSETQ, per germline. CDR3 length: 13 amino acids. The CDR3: CASSPWGGGEQYF. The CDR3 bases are TGCGCCAGCAGTCCTTGGGGAGGCGGGGAGCAGTACTTC.

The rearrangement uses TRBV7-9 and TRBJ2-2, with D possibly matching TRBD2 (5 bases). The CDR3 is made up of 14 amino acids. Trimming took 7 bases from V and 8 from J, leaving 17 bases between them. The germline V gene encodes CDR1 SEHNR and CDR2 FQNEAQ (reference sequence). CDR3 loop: CASIRSGSGGELFF. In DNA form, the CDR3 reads TGTGCCAGCATCCGTTCGGGTTCGGGGGGGGAGCTGTTTTTT.

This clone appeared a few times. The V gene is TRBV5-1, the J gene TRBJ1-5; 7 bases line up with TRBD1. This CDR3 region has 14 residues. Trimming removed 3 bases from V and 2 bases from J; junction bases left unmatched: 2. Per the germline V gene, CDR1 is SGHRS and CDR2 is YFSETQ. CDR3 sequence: CASSWGTGNQPQHF. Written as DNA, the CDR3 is TGCGCCAGCAGCTGGGGGACAGGCAATCAGCCCCAGCATTTT. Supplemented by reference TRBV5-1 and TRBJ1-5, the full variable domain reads KAGVTQTPRYLIKTRGQQVTLSCSPISGHRSVSWYQQTPGQGLQFLFEYFSETQRNKGNFPGRFSGRQFSNSRSEMNVSTLELGDSALYLCASSWGTGNQPQHFGDGTRLSIL.

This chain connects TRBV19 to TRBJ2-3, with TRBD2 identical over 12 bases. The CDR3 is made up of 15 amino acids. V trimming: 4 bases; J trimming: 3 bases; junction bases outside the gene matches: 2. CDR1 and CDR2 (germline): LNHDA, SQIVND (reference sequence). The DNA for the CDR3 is TGTGCCAGTAGTACGCTAGCGGGAGGGACAGATACGCAGTATTTT. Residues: CASSTLAGGTDTQYF.

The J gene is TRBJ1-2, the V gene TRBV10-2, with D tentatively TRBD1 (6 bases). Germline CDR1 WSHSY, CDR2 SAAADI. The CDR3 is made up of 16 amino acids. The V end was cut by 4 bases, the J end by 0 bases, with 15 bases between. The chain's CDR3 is CASSAVGQSPNYGYTF. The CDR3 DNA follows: TGCGCCAGCAGTGCGGTAGGACAGTCTCCTAACTATGGCTACACCTTC.

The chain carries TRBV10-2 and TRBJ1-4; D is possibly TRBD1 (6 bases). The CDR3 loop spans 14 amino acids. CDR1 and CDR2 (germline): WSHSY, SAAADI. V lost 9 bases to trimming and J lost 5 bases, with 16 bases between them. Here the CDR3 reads CASREGQRNEKLFF. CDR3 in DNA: TGCGCCAGTCGGGAGGGACAAAGGAATGAAAAACTGTTTTTT.

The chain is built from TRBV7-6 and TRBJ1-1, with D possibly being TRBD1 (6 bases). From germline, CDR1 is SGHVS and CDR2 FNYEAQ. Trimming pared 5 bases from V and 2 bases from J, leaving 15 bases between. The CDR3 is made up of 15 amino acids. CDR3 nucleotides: TGTGCCAGCAGCACCCGGACAGCGACTAACACTGAAGCTTTCTTT. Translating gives CASSTRTATNTEAFF.

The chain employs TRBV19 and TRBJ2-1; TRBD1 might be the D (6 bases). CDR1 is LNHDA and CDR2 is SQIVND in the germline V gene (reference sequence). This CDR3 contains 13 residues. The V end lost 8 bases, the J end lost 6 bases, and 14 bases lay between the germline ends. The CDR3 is CASGKGHRNEQFF. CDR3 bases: TGTGCCAGTGGTAAGGGACACCGCAATGAGCAGTTCTTC. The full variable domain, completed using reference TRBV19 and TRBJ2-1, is DGGITQSPKYLFRKEGQNVTLSCEQNLNHDAMYWYRQDPGQGLRLIYYSQIVNDFQKGDIAEGYSVSREKKESFPLTVTSAQKNPTAFYLCASGKGHRNEQFFGPGTRLTVL.

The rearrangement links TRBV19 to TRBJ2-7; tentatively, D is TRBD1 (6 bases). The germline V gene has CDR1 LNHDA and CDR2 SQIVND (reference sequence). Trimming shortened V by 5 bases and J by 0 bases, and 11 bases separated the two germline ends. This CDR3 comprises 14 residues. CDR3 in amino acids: CASSVTGASYEQYF. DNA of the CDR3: TGTGCCAGTAGTGTGACAGGAGCCTCCTACGAGCAGTACTTC.

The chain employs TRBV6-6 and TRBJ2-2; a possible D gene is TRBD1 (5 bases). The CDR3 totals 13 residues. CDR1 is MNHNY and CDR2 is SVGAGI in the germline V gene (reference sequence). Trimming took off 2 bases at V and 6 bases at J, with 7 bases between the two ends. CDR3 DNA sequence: TGTGCCAGCAGTTACGGGGCGCCCGGGGAGCTGTTTTTT. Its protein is CASSYGAPGELFF.

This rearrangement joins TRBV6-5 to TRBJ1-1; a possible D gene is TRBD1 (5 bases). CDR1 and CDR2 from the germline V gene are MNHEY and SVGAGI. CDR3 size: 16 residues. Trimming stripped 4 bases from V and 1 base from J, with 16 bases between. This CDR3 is CASSWGWGVKNTEAFF. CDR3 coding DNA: TGTGCCAGCAGTTGGGGGTGGGGGGTGAAGAACACTGAAGCTTTCTTT.

CDR3 sequence reads: CSAAGNEQFF. CDR3 coding DNA: TGCAGTGCGGCGGGCAATGAGCAGTTCTTC. The chain carries TRBV20-1 and TRBJ2-1, with D possibly being TRBD2 (5 bases). With 6 bases removed from V and 6 bases from J, the gap between germline ends came to 6 bases. Germline CDR1 is DFQATT and CDR2 is SNEGSKA (reference sequence). CDR3 size: 10 residues.

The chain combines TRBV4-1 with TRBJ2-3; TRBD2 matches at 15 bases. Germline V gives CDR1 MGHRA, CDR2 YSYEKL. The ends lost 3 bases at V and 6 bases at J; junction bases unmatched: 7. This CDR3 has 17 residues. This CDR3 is CASSHSGTSGRRDTQYF. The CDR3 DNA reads TGCGCCAGCAGCCATTCCGGGACTAGCGGGAGGAGGGATACGCAGTATTTT.

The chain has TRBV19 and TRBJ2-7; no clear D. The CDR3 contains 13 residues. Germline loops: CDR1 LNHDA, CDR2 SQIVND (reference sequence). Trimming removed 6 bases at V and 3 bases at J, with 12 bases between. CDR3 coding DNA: TGTGCCAGTAGCCCCAAGCTCGGCTACGAGCAGTACTTC. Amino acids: CASSPKLGYEQYF. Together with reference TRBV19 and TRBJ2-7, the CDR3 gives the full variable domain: DGGITQSPKYLFRKEGQNVTLSCEQNLNHDAMYWYRQDPGQGLRLIYYSQIVNDFQKGDIAEGYSVSREKKESFPLTVTSAQKNPTAFYLCASSPKLGYEQYFGPGTRLTVT.